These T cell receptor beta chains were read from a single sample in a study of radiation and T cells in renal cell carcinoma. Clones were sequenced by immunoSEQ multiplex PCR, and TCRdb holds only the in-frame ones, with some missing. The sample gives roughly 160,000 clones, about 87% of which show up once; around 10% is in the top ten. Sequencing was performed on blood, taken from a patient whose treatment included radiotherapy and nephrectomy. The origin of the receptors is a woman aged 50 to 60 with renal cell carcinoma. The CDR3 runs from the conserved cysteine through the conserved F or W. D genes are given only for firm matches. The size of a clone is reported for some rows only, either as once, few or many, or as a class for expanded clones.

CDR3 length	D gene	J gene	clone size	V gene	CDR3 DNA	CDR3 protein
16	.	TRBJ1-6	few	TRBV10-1	TGCGCCAGCAGTGAGGGCCAGGGGAGGGAGAATTCACCCCTCCACTTT	CASSEGQGRENSPLHF
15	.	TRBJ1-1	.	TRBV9	TGTGCCAGCAGCGTAGAGGGGTCGGCGAACACTGAAGCTTTCTTT	CASSVEGSANTEAFF
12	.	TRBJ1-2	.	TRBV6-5	TGTGCCAGCAGTGATGAGGGCCGGGGCTACACCTTC	CASSDEGRGYTF
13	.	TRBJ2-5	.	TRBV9	TGTGCCAGCAGCGTAGGGCGACAAGAGACCCAGTACTTC	CASSVGRQETQYF
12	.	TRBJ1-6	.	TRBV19	TGTGCCAGTAGTATCCTTGAATCACCCCTCCACTTT	CASSILESPLHF
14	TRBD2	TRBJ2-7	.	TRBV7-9	TGTGCCAGCAGCTTAGCATTAGCGGGGGAAGAGCAGTACTTC	CASSLALAGEEQYF
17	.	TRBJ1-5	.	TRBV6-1	TGTGCCAGCAGTGAAGGCAATCCCGGGACGACCAATCAGCCCCAGCATTTT	CASSEGNPGTTNQPQHF
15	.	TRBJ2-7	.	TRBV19	TGTGCCAGTAGTATCTCCTTTCGGGTTTTGGGCGAGCAGTACTTC	CASSISFRVLGEQYF
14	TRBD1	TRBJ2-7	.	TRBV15	TGTGCCACCAGCGGAATAGGGACAGTCTACGAGCAGTACTTC	CATSGIGTVYEQYF
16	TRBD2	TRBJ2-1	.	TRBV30	TGTGCCTGGAGTCTTTCCGGGACTAGCGGGGAAGGTGAGCAGTTCTTC	CAWSLSGTSGEGEQFF
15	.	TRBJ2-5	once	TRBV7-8	TGTGCCAGCAGCCAATTAGTAGGGGCTTGGGAGACCCAGTACTTC	CASSQLVGAWETQYF
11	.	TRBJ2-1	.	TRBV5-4	TGTGCCAGCAGCTTACTCAATGAGCAGTTCTTC	CASSLLNEQFF
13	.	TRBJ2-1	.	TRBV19	TGTGCCAGTAGTATGAACGGGGCCGAAGAGCAGTTCTTC	CASSMNGAEEQFF
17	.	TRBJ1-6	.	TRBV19	TGTGCCAGTAGCCCTCGGGGGGGTGGAATTGGTGGTTCACCCCTCCACTTT	CASSPRGGGIGGSPLHF
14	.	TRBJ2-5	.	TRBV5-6	TGTGCCAGCAGCTTGGGGTCCCAGGTTTCCGGTCGTGACTTC	CASSLGSQVSGRDF
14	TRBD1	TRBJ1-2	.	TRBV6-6	TGTGCCAGCAGTTACTCGACAGGGGGCCTAGGCTACACCTTC	CASSYSTGGLGYTF
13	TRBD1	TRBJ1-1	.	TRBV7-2	TGTGCCAGCAGCTATGGGACAGGGGATACGGCTTTCTTT	CASSYGTGDTAFF
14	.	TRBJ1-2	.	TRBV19	TGTGCCAGTAGTCCAGAGGTGGGGGTTTGGGGCTACACCTTC	CASSPEVGVWGYTF
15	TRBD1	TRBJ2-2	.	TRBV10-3	TGTGCCACCTATACAGGGGTGGCCGTAAAGAAGGGGCTGTTTTTT	CATYTGVAVKKGLFF
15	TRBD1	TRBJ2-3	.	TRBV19	TGTGCCAGTAGTCCCGGACAGGCGCCCACAGATACGCAGTATTTT	CASSPGQAPTDTQYF
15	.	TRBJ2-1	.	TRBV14	TGTGCCAGCAGCCACACAACCCCTGGCTACAATGAGCAGTTCTTC	CASSHTTPGYNEQFF
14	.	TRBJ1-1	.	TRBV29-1	TGCAGCGTTGAAGAGATGGAAGGGGCCACTGAAGCTTTCTTT	CSVEEMEGATEAFF
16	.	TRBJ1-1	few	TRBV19	TGTGCCAGTAGTATAGTGGGTACCAGGGGAGGAACTGAAGCTTTCTTT	CASSIVGTRGGTEAFF
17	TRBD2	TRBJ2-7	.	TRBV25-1	TGTGCCAGCAGTGAATCGGGGGGGGACCTGGTTAACTACGAGCAGTACTTC	CASSESGGDLVNYEQYF
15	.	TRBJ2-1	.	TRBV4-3	TGCGCCAGCAGCCAAGTCGTAAGGGATTACAATGAGCAGTTCTTC	CASSQVVRDYNEQFF
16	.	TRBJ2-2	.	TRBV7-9	TGTGCCAGCAGCTTACGACAGGCTGCAAGCACCGGGGAGCTGTTTTTT	CASSLRQAASTGELFF
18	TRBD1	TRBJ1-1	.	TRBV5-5	TGTGCCAGCAGCTTTCACGGGACAGGGGCCATTTTGAACACTGAAGCTTTCTTT	CASSFHGTGAILNTEAFF
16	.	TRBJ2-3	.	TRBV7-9	TGTGCCAGCAGCTTATATGTGGGGGCTGGCGCAGATACGCAGTATTTT	CASSLYVGAGADTQYF
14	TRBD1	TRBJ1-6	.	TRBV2	TGTGCCAGCAGGGCGGGACAGGGACGTTCACCCCTCCACTTT	CASRAGQGRSPLHF
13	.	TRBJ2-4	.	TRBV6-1	TGTGCCAGCAGTGTGATAGCCAAAAACATTCAGTACTTC	CASSVIAKNIQYF
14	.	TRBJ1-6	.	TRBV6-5	TGTGCCAGCAGTTACTCGATGGGGGGTTCACCCCTCCACTTT	CASSYSMGGSPLHF
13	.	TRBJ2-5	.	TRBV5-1	TGCGCCAGCAGCTTGGCCATGGGTGAGACCCAGTACTTC	CASSLAMGETQYF
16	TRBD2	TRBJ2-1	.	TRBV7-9	TGTGCCAGCTCGGCTGGAACTAGCGGGGGGTACAATGAGCAGTTCTTC	CASSAGTSGGYNEQFF
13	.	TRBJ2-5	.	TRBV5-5	TGTGCCAGCAGCTTGAACCCTCCGGACGCCCAGTACTTC	CASSLNPPDAQYF
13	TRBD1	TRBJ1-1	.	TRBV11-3	TGTGCCAGCAGCTTTGACAGGGACACTGAAGCTTTCTTT	CASSFDRDTEAFF
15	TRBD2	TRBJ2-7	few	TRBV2	TGTGCCAGCATCGGACTAGCGGGGGGGCGTTACGAGCAGTACTTC	CASIGLAGGRYEQYF
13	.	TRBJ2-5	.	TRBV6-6	TGTGCCAGCAGTAGGGGGTACCAAGAGACCCAGTACTTC	CASSRGYQETQYF
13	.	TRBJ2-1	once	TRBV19	TGTGCCAGTAGCCCCCGGACACTTAATGAGCAGTTCTTC	CASSPRTLNEQFF
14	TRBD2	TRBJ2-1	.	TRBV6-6	TGTGCCAGCATGAACGAGCGGGGGGGCCAGGAGCAGTTCTTC	CASMNERGGQEQFF
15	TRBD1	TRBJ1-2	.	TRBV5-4	TGTGCCAGCAGCTTGGCACTGCAGGGGGGCGATGGCTACACCTTC	CASSLALQGGDGYTF
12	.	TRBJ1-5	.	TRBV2	TGTGCCAGCACCACAGGGAATCAGCCCCAGCATTTT	CASTTGNQPQHF
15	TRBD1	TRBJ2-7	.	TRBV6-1	TGTGCCAGCAGTGAAAACAGGGGATCGCCCTACGAGCAGTACTTC	CASSENRGSPYEQYF
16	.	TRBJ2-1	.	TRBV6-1	TGTGCCAGCAGTGACCGTACAGGGACCCCTGCCAATGAGCAGTTCTTC	CASSDRTGTPANEQFF
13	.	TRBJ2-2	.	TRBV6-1	TGTGCCAGCAGTGAAGTGGCTACCGGGGAGCTGTTTTTT	CASSEVATGELFF
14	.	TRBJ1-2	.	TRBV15	TGTGCCACCAGCAGAGTTGAGTCCGGCTATGGCTACACCTTC	CATSRVESGYGYTF
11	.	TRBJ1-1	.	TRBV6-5	TGTGCCAGTACGAGGGACACTGAAGCTTTCTTT	CASTRDTEAFF
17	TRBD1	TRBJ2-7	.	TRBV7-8	TGTGCCAGCAGCTCGACCGCGAACCGGGACAGGGGTTACGAGCAGTACTTC	CASSSTANRDRGYEQYF
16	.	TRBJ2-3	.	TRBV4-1	TGCGCCAGCAGCCAAGAGTTTAGCGCTAGCACAGATACGCAGTATTTT	CASSQEFSASTDTQYF
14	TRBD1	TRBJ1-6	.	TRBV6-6	TGTGCCAGCAGTTACGGACAGGGTAATTCACCCCTCCACTTT	CASSYGQGNSPLHF
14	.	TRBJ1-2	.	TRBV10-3	TGTGCCATCAGGGCAAGTGGGATGAACTATGGCTACACCTTC	CAIRASGMNYGYTF